These 10 T cell receptor beta chains share one sample of origin, sequenced in a study of CD8+ T cells in alopecia areata. RNA extraction was followed by reverse transcription into cDNA, which acted as the sequencing template. Profiled with immunoSEQ multiplex PCR; TCRdb holds only in-frame clones, not every one. The table includes over 200,000 clones, more than 45% detected once. The source material was CD4+ T cells sorted from blood, sampled at week 0. These receptors all come from a human donor with alopecia areata.

This clone was recorded a few times. The chain employs TRBV30 and TRBJ1-2; TRBD1 might be the D (5 bases). The V gene lost 5 bases and the J gene lost 1 base, with 17 bases spanning the gap. This CDR3 region has 15 residues. Germline CDR1 reads GTSNPN; CDR2 reads SVGIG (reference sequence). CDR3: CAWDPGTQVNYGYTF. The CDR3 DNA sequence: TGTGCCTGGGACCCCGGGACTCAAGTTAACTATGGCTACACCTTC.

V and J are TRBV29-1 and TRBJ1-2, with a possible D match to TRBD1 (5 bases). Germline V gives CDR1 SQVTM, CDR2 ANQGSEA. V gave up 7 bases and J gave up 4 bases, with 13 bases separating them. The CDR3 sequence is 12 residues long. DNA for the CDR3: TGCAGCGAGGATGGGACCGTCTATGGCTACACCTTC. Its protein product is CSEDGTVYGYTF.

This clone was seen more than once but under ten times. The chain carries TRBV10-2 and TRBJ1-5; 8 bases match TRBD1. This CDR3 region has 14 residues. V lost 5 bases, J lost 2 bases, and 2 bases stayed unmatched. CDR1 is WSHSY and CDR2 is SAAADI in the germline V gene. The CDR3 loop is CASSQQGGNQPQHF. CDR3 in DNA: TGCGCCAGCAGTCAACAGGGGGGCAATCAGCCCCAGCATTTT.

This clone was seen a handful of times. The chain carries TRBV29-1 and TRBJ1-2, with D uncertain. The CDR3 is 11 amino acids. CDR1 and CDR2 from the germline V gene are SQVTM and ANQGSEA. V shed 4 bases and J shed 8 bases, with 11 bases lying between them. CDR3 protein: CSVGRPEGYTF. The CDR3, as DNA: TGCAGCGTTGGACGGCCGGAAGGCTACACCTTC.

This clone was detected once. V and J are TRBV29-1 and TRBJ2-1; no reliable D call. The CDR3 length is 11 residues. The V gene lost 2 bases and the J gene lost 3 bases, with 2 bases spanning the gap. CDR1 and CDR2 (germline): SQVTM, ANQGSEA. The CDR3 DNA sequence: TGCAGCGTTGAAAACTACAATGAGCAGTTCTTC. Its protein product is CSVENYNEQFF.

In this sample, this clone turned up a few times. V is TRBV6-5 and J is TRBJ2-1; TRBD1 aligns across 9 bases. CDR1 and CDR2 from the germline V gene are MNHEY and SVGAGI. CDR3 size: 13 residues. Trimming at V came to 2 bases and at J to 7 bases, leaving 0 bases not matched to a gene. The CDR3: CASSYDRGNEQFF. In nucleotides, the CDR3 is TGTGCCAGCAGTTACGACAGGGGGAATGAGCAGTTCTTC.

V gene TRBV5-1 combines with J gene TRBJ2-7; no definite D call. Germline V CDR1 and CDR2: SGHRS, YFSETQ. The CDR3 consists of 14 residues. V was pared by 2 bases and J by 0 bases, with 9 bases between. CDR3 amino acids: CASSFSVSSYEQYF. In DNA, the CDR3 is TGCGCCAGCAGCTTTTCCGTGAGCTCCTACGAGCAGTACTTC.

The chain employs TRBV30 and TRBJ2-7; TRBD2 matches at 14 bases. This CDR3 has 14 amino acids. Germline values: CDR1 GTSNPN, CDR2 SVGIG (reference sequence). V shed 3 bases, J shed 7 bases, and the junction held 5 bases outside the gene matches. CDR3 DNA sequence: TGTGCCTGGAGGGGACTAGCGGGAGTTCGGGAGCAGTACTTC. Protein: CAWRGLAGVREQYF.

The rearrangement links TRBV27 to TRBJ1-1; D unresolved. The CDR3 is 12 amino acids. Deletions cut 2 bases from V and 11 bases from J, with 12 bases between. Germline CDR1 is MNHEY and CDR2 is SMNVEV (reference sequence). The chain's CDR3 is CASSLGPGTAFF. In DNA form, the CDR3 reads TGTGCCAGCAGTTTAGGTCCGGGTACGGCTTTCTTT.

The chain carries TRBV15 and TRBJ2-4; TRBD1 aligns across 7 bases. V trimming: 5 bases; J trimming: 6 bases; junction bases outside the gene matches: 7. Looked up from germline, CDR1 is LNHNV and CDR2 is YYDKDF (reference sequence). This CDR3 has 14 residues. CDR3 sequence (DNA): TGTGCCACCAGCCGCACAGGGGCCGGAAACATTCAGTACTTC. Residues: CATSRTGAGNIQYF.